This T cell receptor beta chain was retrieved from a study (dated by TCRdb to 2012 to 2014). This clonotype is categorized as medium-sized (0.01 to 0.1%). Its antigen remains undetermined. No base-level quality is on record; no much larger clone is a single base apart. Sequencing was performed on an Illumina Genome Analyzer IIx. In TCRdb, the public reads were trimmed at Q25 with fastp and aligned with MiXCR, with productive beta chains retained. Each entry merges the rows of one CDR3 protein and shows their most common DNA and genes. This sample holds 12,000 to 15,000 distinct CDR3 sequences; around 32% were observed only once. The ten largest account for roughly 16% of the sample. The specimen was blood. The sequence derives from a human donor.

The DNA sequence is as follows: TGTGCCAGCTCCTCGGACAGGAGCTCCTACGAGCAGTACTTC. Translated, it reads CASSSDRSSYEQYF. The rearranged chain carries TRBV18 and TRBJ2-7; TRBD1 aligns with 7 central bases. The CDR3 runs 14 amino acids, cysteine and phenylalanine included. Only the CDR3 DNA stays, 42 bases, in frame from base 1. The germline V gene yields KGHSH for CDR1 and LQKENI for CDR2. Unmatched junction bases come to 5, with V trimmed by 6 bases and J by 0 bases.